These 24 T cell receptor beta chains came from one sample sequenced in a study of CD8+ T cells in alopecia areata. The sequencing template was cDNA reverse transcribed from extracted RNA. The method was immunoSEQ multiplex PCR; TCRdb's version includes in-frame clones alone and lacks a portion of them. The sample yields around 300,000 clones, without any singletons. The pooled cutaneous lymph node cells were sorted using several markers (CD4, CD8alpha, NKG2D, NKG2ACE and others). Sequenced material: CD4+ T cells sorted from a lymph node. All receptors come from a C3H/HeJ mouse with alopecia areata. The mice in this strain carry MHC haplotype H2-k.

This clone was recorded at least ten times. Gene names denote mouse genes. The CDR3 extends 3 residues past the end of the read, so its final part is completed from the germline J gene. The V and J genes are TRBV5 and TRBJ1-6; 7 positions agree with TRBD1. TRBJ1-6 is identified as an open reading frame with a role that is uncertain. Trimming cost V 2 bases and J 5 bases; bases outside gene matches: 3. The CDR3 totals 15 residues. Germline V gene sequence: CDR1 LGHNA, CDR2 YNLKQL (reference sequence). The CDR3 bases that were read are TGTGCCAGCAGCCAAACCGGGACAGATAATTCGCCC. It translates to CASSQTGTDNSP. The complete CDR3 sequence is CASSQTGTDNSPLYF.

The sample holds a few counts of this clone. Genes here carry mouse names. The sequence runs out 4 residues before the end of the CDR3; the remainder is reconstructed from the germline J gene. The chain combines TRBV17 with TRBJ2-2; D perhaps matches TRBD2 (6 bases). The germline CDR1 and CDR2 sequences are MNHDT and YYDKIL. Trimming took off 3 bases at V and 4 bases at J, with 9 bases between the two ends. This CDR3 spans 14 amino acids. The chain's CDR3 is CASSRGGPTGQLYF. CDR3 bases read: TGTGCTAGCAGTAGGGGGGGTCCCACCGGG.

Turning to this clone: Gene names are the mouse ones. The read comes to an end 4 residues before the CDR3 does, leaving the germline J gene to fill in the end. The gene calls are TRBV5 and TRBJ1-1; D is uncertain. CDR3 size: 15 residues. Looked up from germline, CDR1 is LGHNA and CDR2 is YNLKQL (reference sequence). Trimming took off 0 bases at V and 0 bases at J, with 8 bases between the two ends. This CDR3 is CASSQDGRQNTEVFF. The part of the CDR3 DNA that was read is TGTGCCAGCAGCCAAGATGGGAGACAGAACACA.

This clone was seen at least ten times. The genes are named according to mouse. Read coverage stops 4 residues before the CDR3 terminus; the germline J gene supplies the remainder. The chain links TRBV17 to TRBJ1-1, with D possibly TRBD1 on 6 matching bases. The germline V and J ends were trimmed by 8 bases and 0 bases, with 10 bases remaining between them. CDR1 and CDR2 from the germline V gene are MNHDT and YYDKIL. The CDR3 extends over 13 amino acids. The CDR3 DNA, read in part, is TGTGCTAGCGGACAGTATGCAAACACA. Translated: CASGQYANT. The full-length CDR3 reads as CASGQYANTEVFF.

This clone has just a few counts. Gene names are mouse gene names. The missing CDR3 end, 4 residues past where the read stops, is filled in from the germline J gene. V and J are TRBV2 and TRBJ2-4, with TRBD2 matching over 14 bases. CDR3 length: 19 residues. V gave up 0 bases and J gave up 2 bases; unmatched junction bases: 7. CDR1 and CDR2 (germline): LGHNA, YSYQKL. Partial CDR3 DNA: TGTGCCAGCAGCCAAGAGGACCGGGACTGGGGGGGCGCTCAAAAC. Translation gives CASSQEDRDWGGAQN. The whole CDR3 region reads CASSQEDRDWGGAQNTLYF.

This clone was detected only a few times. Each gene name is a mouse one. The read ends 4 residues shy of where the CDR3 ends; the end is completed using the germline J gene. The V call is TRBV19, the J call TRBJ1-1; possibly TRBD1 for D (6 bases). The CDR3 is 14 residues long. Trimming stripped 2 bases from V and 4 bases from J, with 12 bases between. Germline-derived CDR1 and CDR2 are FNHDT and SITEND (reference sequence). The DNA read from the CDR3 is TGTGCCAGCAGTATTAGGGGGTGGGGCACA. This gives the protein CASSIRGWGT. The full CDR3 protein is CASSIRGWGTEVFF.

A note on this clone: Gene names are the mouse ones. The read gets to within 4 residues of the CDR3 end, and the germline J gene fills in the rest. Other DNA sequences within the sample encode an identical CDR3. This chain joins TRBV19 and TRBJ2-3; 8 bases are shared with TRBD1. Germline assignment: CDR1 FNHDT and CDR2 SITEND (reference sequence). Trimming at V came to 2 bases and at J to 1 base, leaving 3 bases not matched to a gene. CDR3 length: 15 amino acids. The sequenced part of the CDR3 DNA is TGTGCCAGCAGTATGGCAGGGGGCGGTGCAGAA. It codes for CASSMAGGGAE. In full, the CDR3 reads CASSMAGGGAETLYF.

This clone has only a few counts. Gene names and germline refer to mouse. The observed sequence ends 4 residues before the CDR3 terminus, with the missing tail filled in from the germline J gene. Other DNA sequences in the sample encode the same CDR3. The chain couples TRBV13-2 to TRBJ1-1; the D gene is possibly TRBD1 (5 bases). Trimming took off 0 bases at V and 4 bases at J, with 7 bases between the two ends. Germline loops: CDR1 NNHNN, CDR2 SYGAGS (reference sequence). This CDR3 spans 13 amino acids. CDR3 DNA, as far as it was read: TGTGCCAGCGGTGATGCGGGGGGCACA. Its protein product is CASGDAGGT. The CDR3 as a whole reads CASGDAGGTEVFF.

A remark on this clone: Germline and genes here are mouse. The read finishes 4 residues shy of the CDR3 end, and the germline J gene is used to complete it. This chain connects TRBV31 to TRBJ1-2; weak D call: TRBD1 (6 bases). The CDR3 is made up of 14 amino acids. The germline gives CDR1 GKSSPN, CDR2 SITVG. The CDR3 reads CAWSLGGGRSDYTF. The CDR3 DNA, read in part, is TGTGCCTGGAGTCTAGGGGGGGGTCGGTCC.

This clone was counted between two and nine times. A much larger clonotype is one base distant, so this may be a read error. Gene names are mouse gene names. The read falls 4 residues short of the CDR3 end, and the missing part is taken from the germline J gene. The rearrangement uses TRBV31 and TRBJ2-3; D is possibly TRBD2 (6 bases). The germline gives CDR1 GKSSPN, CDR2 SITVG. This CDR3 is 14 amino acids long. V lost 3 bases and J lost 0, with 10 bases in between. The DNA read from the CDR3 is TGTGCCTGGAGGCTGGGGACTAGTGCAGAA. It specifies CAWRLGTSAE. The entire CDR3 sequence reads CAWRLGTSAETLYF.

Many counts were recorded for this clone. Mouse gene names apply. The CDR3 is cut off 4 residues early in the read; its end comes from the germline J gene. Other DNA sequences in the same sample also yield this CDR3. V is TRBV19 and J is TRBJ1-2, with D tentatively TRBD1 (6 bases). V was pared by 4 bases and J by 1 base, with 8 bases between. The CDR3 contains 13 residues. The germline CDR1 and CDR2 sequences are FNHDT and SITEND (reference sequence). The part of the CDR3 DNA that was read is TGTGCCAGCAGTCGGGACAAAAACTCC. Translating it yields CASSRDKNS. The whole CDR3 reads CASSRDKNSDYTF. The whole variable domain, remainder taken from reference TRBV19 and TRBJ1-2, is GGIITQTPKFLIGQEGQKLTLKCQQNFNHDTMYWYRQDSGKGLRLIYYSITENDLQKGDLSEGYDASREKKSSFSLTVTSAQKNEMAVFLCASSRDKNSDYTFGSGTRLLVI.

In this sample, this clone turned up a few times. Mouse germline and gene names are used. The read comes to an end 4 residues before the CDR3 does, leaving the germline J gene to fill in the end. This sample includes further DNA sequences coding for the same CDR3. This chain connects TRBV19 to TRBJ2-3, with 10 bases matching TRBD1. The germline V gene encodes CDR1 FNHDT and CDR2 SITEND (reference sequence). This CDR3 contains 14 residues. The junction had 2 bases not matched to a gene; V was cut back by 6 bases and J by 1 base. The CDR3 here is CASIDRGRAETLYF. The part of the CDR3 DNA that was read is TGTGCCAGCATTGACAGGGGGCGTGCAGAA.

This clone came up a few times. Genes here carry mouse names. The sequenced fragment ends 4 residues before the CDR3 boundary, so the rest is inferred from the germline J gene. V and J are TRBV19 and TRBJ2-1; D remains unclear. The V end lost 1 base, the J end lost 5 bases, and 4 bases lay between the germline ends. The CDR3 has 12 amino acids. Germline CDR1 FNHDT, CDR2 SITEND (reference sequence). This chain's CDR3 is CASSIQNAEQFF. The CDR3 DNA, read in part, is TGTGCCAGCAGTATACAGAATGCT.

About this clone itself: The listed genes are named as in mouse. The read terminates 4 residues before the CDR3 end, so the remaining end is supplied by the germline J gene. The V gene is TRBV13-1, the J gene TRBJ2-2; 10 nucleotides match TRBD2. This CDR3 is built from 16 residues. Germline V CDR1 and CDR2: NSHNY, SYGAGN. With V trimmed by 3 bases and J by 1 base, 3 bases remained unmatched. Partial CDR3 DNA: TGTGCCAGCAGTGGGTGGACTGGGGGAAACACCGGG. Translated: CASSGWTGGNTG. The CDR3 as a whole reads CASSGWTGGNTGQLYF.

This clone has a handful of counts. Here the gene names and germline are mouse. The read terminates 4 residues ahead of where the CDR3 ends, so the germline J gene completes it. The rearrangement joins TRBV31 to TRBJ1-2; no reliable D call. Trimming shortened V by 1 base and J by 3 bases, and 6 bases separated the two germline ends. The CDR3 sequence is 12 residues long. Germline V lookup: CDR1 GKSSPN, CDR2 SITVG. CDR3 sequence reads: CAWSPTYSDYTF. The part of the CDR3 DNA that was read is TGTGCCTGGAGTCCAACATACTCC. The full variable domain, completed using reference TRBV31 and TRBJ1-2, is AQTIHQWPVAEIKAVGSPLSLGCTIKGKSSPNLYWYWQATGGTLQQLFYSITVGQVESVVQLNLSASRPKDDQFILSTEKLLLSHSGFYLCAWSPTYSDYTFGSGTRLLVI.

Details on this clone: The gene names given are mouse names. The read falls 4 residues short of the CDR3 end, and the missing part is taken from the germline J gene. This chain links TRBV1 with TRBJ2-1; 8 nucleotides agree with TRBD1. Germline CDR1 reads NSQYPW; CDR2 reads LRSPGD (reference sequence). This CDR3 has 15 amino acids. The sequenced CDR3 bases are TGCACCTGCAGTGGTGACAGGGGCGGAGCTTCT. It is translated as CTCSGDRGGAS. The entire CDR3 reads CTCSGDRGGASEQFF.

As for this clone: The genes are named according to mouse. The CDR3 end falls 4 residues outside the read, so it is completed with the germline J gene. V gene TRBV5 combines with J gene TRBJ1-2; D not resolved. V lost 4 bases to trimming and J lost 0 bases, with 6 bases between them. Germline V CDR1 and CDR2: LGHNA, YNLKQL (reference sequence). The CDR3 is 13 amino acids. Here the CDR3 reads CASSPRANSDYTF. CDR3 bases read: TGTGCCAGCAGCCCCCGTGCAAACTCC.

On this clone itself: All gene names here are mouse names. Sequencing ends 4 residues short of the CDR3 end; the germline J gene provides the rest. V usage is TRBV13-1 and J usage is TRBJ2-7; TRBD1 is a possible D gene (6 bases). This CDR3 spans 15 amino acids. Germline V CDR1 and CDR2: NSHNY, SYGAGN. V lost 2 bases and J 0 bases, leaving 12 bases between the germline ends. Incomplete CDR3 DNA: TGTGCCAGCAGTGAGACCCGGGACAACTCCTAT. This encodes CASSETRDNSY. The full CDR3 sequence reads CASSETRDNSYEQYF.

This clone came up a few times. Mouse gene names and germline throughout. The sequenced fragment ends 4 residues before the CDR3 boundary, so the rest is inferred from the germline J gene. The chain combines TRBV13-3 with TRBJ2-1; D is possibly TRBD1 (5 bases). Trimming removed 0 bases at V and 4 bases at J, with 5 bases between. The CDR3 is 13 amino acids. Looked up from germline, CDR1 is NNHDY and CDR2 is SYVADS. Incomplete CDR3 DNA: TGTGCCAGCAGTGATGGGACATATGCT. Its translation is CASSDGTYA. The entire CDR3 sequence reads CASSDGTYAEQFF.

This clone has just a few counts. These gene names are mouse names. The missing CDR3 end, 4 residues past where the read stops, is filled in from the germline J gene. This chain joins TRBV13-3 and TRBJ2-1, with 10 bases matching TRBD2. Germline loops: CDR1 NNHDY, CDR2 SYVADS. The CDR3 is made up of 16 amino acids. The CDR3 here is CASSEGPGGAKAEQFF. The CDR3 bases that were read are TGTGCCAGCAGTGAAGGGCCTGGGGGGGCGAAGGCT.

On this clone itself: Genes here carry mouse names. The CDR3 is cut off 4 residues early in the read; its end comes from the germline J gene. Other DNA sequences of this sample code for an identical CDR3. This chain links TRBV17 with TRBJ2-5; 8 bases map to TRBD1. CDR3 length: 13 amino acids. Per germline, CDR1 MNHDT and CDR2 YYDKIL. The sequenced CDR3 bases are TGTGCTAGCAGTGAGACAGGGGTGGAC. As protein: CASSETGVD. The full CDR3 protein reads CASSETGVDTQYF.

For this clone: Genes here carry mouse names. The read is 4 residues too short to cover the CDR3 end, so that end is filled in from the germline J gene. This chain uses TRBV13-3 with TRBJ2-1; TRBD1 aligns across 10 bases. From germline, CDR1 is NNHDY and CDR2 SYVADS. This CDR3 comprises 13 residues. V lost 7 bases to trimming and J lost 2 bases; unmatched junction nucleotides: 0. CDR3 bases read: TGTGCCAGCGGACAGGGGGACTATGCT. Translation gives CASGQGDYA. The CDR3 reads in full as CASGQGDYAEQFF.

A word on this clone: Genes and germline come from the mouse. The sample has other DNA sequences that encode this CDR3 too. The sequenced part of the CDR3 DNA is TGTGCCAGCAGCCCGGGACAAAATTCGCCC. It is translated as CASSPGQNSP. The whole CDR3 reads CASSPGQNSPLYF. The chain is built from TRBV5 and TRBJ1-6; the D gene is possibly TRBD1 (6 bases). The CDR3 end is not reached by the read, which stops 3 residues before it; the germline J gene fills it in. TRBJ1-6 is sorted into the ORF group, with uncertain function. V was clipped by 4 bases and J by 7 bases, with 8 bases between them. The CDR3 loop spans 13 amino acids. CDR1 is LGHNA, CDR2 YNLKQL, per germline (reference sequence).

This clone was counted a few times. Gene names denote mouse genes. The missing CDR3 end, 4 residues past where the read stops, is filled in from the germline J gene. This rearrangement joins TRBV31 to TRBJ2-3; 7 bases align to TRBD2. CDR1 GKSSPN and CDR2 SITVG come from the germline V gene. The CDR3 consists of 15 residues. CDR3 region: CAWSLDFGGRETLYF. CDR3 bases read: TGTGCCTGGAGTCTAGATTTTGGGGGGAGAGAA.